These 27 T cell receptor beta chains originate from one sample sequenced in a study of response to subunit inactivated influenza vaccine. A single record per CDR3 protein comes from TCRdb applying MiXCR to the RT-PCR reads. The top ten clones hold around 7.3% of a sample with 650,000 to 800,000 distinct CDR3 sequences, approximately 13% of them seen once. The specimen comprised PBMCs from blood, sampled 14 to 15 days before vaccination. The receptors originated from a man aged 45-60 years who received an inactivated influenza vaccine.

The chain carries TRBV20-1 and TRBJ2-7; no firm D call. There are 16 residues in the CDR3. Germline V gene lookup returns CDR1 DFQATT and CDR2 SNEGSKA (reference sequence). V gave up 4 bases and J gave up 0 bases, with 19 bases separating them. CDR3 nucleotides: TGCAGTGCTATGGGATTGACGGCCTCTAGCTCCTACGAGCAGTACTTC. Protein product: CSAMGLTASSSYEQYF.

This clonotype was seen more than once but under ten times. V gene TRBV6-2 or TRBV6-3 combines with J gene TRBJ1-5, with a weak D call TRBD1 (6 bases). The V gene's germline CDR1 is MNHEY and CDR2 SVGEGT. This CDR3 contains 14 residues. V lost 4 bases, J lost 5 bases, and 12 bases lay in between. CDR3 sequence reads: CASSFSGEYQPQHF. The CDR3 nucleotides are TGTGCCAGCAGTTTTTCAGGGGAATATCAGCCCCAGCATTTT.

This clonotype was observed at least ten times. The chain links TRBV5-1 to TRBJ2-3; the match to TRBD2 covers 8 bases. The CDR3 is 16 residues long. J gave up 3 bases and V 0 bases, and 6 bases lay outside the gene matches. CDR1 SGHRS and CDR2 YFSETQ come from the germline V gene. Written as DNA, the CDR3 is TGCGCCAGCAGCTTGGAAATAGCGGGATCTACAGATACGCAGTATTTT. Amino acids: CASSLEIAGSTDTQYF.

The chain recombines TRBV5-4 with TRBJ2-7; 9 bases are shared with TRBD1. V dropped 0 bases and J dropped 5; count of bases not matched to a gene: 3. The CDR3 covers 14 residues. CDR1 and CDR2 from the germline V gene are SGHNT and YYREEE (reference sequence). CDR3 residues: CASSLGTGDHEQYF. The CDR3 nucleotides are TGTGCCAGCAGCTTGGGGACAGGGGACCACGAGCAGTACTTC.

This clonotype was detected only a few times. This chain links TRBV27 with TRBJ2-4; unclear D gene. CDR3 length equals 15 residues. Between the trimmed V and J ends, which lost 0 bases and 0 bases, there was a span of 6 bases. CDR1 and CDR2 from the germline V gene are MNHEY and SMNVEV (reference sequence). CDR3 sequence reads: CASSLSAVAKNIQYF. The CDR3 nucleotides read TGTGCCAGCAGTTTATCCGCAGTAGCCAAAAACATTCAGTACTTC.

This clonotype appeared many times. The chain links TRBV12-3 or TRBV12-4 to TRBJ1-4; 7 bases are shared with TRBD1. This CDR3 is built from 15 residues. The junction had 7 bases not matched to a gene; V was cut back by 5 bases and J by 4 bases. The CDR3 loop reads CASSPPTGINEKLFF. CDR3 sequence (DNA): TGTGCCAGCAGTCCCCCGACAGGGATTAATGAAAAACTGTTTTTT.

This clonotype was seen only a few times. This chain links TRBV18 with TRBJ1-1; D is undetermined. V dropped 1 base and J dropped 8 bases, with 11 bases sitting between them. The CDR3 loop spans 13 amino acids. Germline V CDR1 and CDR2: KGHSH, LQKENI. CDR3 residues: CASSPHADGEAFF. CDR3 coding DNA: TGTGCCAGCTCACCACATGCGGACGGGGAAGCTTTCTTT.

Many counts were recorded for this clonotype. V is TRBV30 and J is TRBJ2-7; either TRBD1 or TRBD2 may supply D (7 bases each). The V end was cut by 2 bases, the J end by 3 bases, with 20 bases between. The V gene's germline CDR1 is GTSNPN and CDR2 SVGIG (reference sequence). The CDR3 loop spans 16 amino acids. The CDR3 bases are TGTGCCTGGAGTAAAGGGGGGGCAGGGGGTTACTACGAGCAGTACTTC. It codes for CAWSKGGAGGYYEQYF.

The V call is TRBV10-3, the J call TRBJ1-1; 8 bases agree with TRBD1. Unmatched junction bases numbered 5, after V lost 3 bases and J lost 2 bases. The CDR3 is made up of 15 amino acids. The germline CDR1 and CDR2 sequences are ENHRY and SYGVKD. This CDR3 reads CAISDTGTGNTEAFF. The CDR3 coding sequence is TGTGCCATCAGTGACACCGGGACAGGCAACACTGAAGCTTTCTTT.

This clonotype was seen at least ten times. The rearrangement uses TRBV7-3 and TRBJ1-1; the match to TRBD1 covers 7 bases. V gave up 5 bases and J gave up 3 bases; unmatched junction bases: 9. The germline V gene has CDR1 SGHTA and CDR2 FQGTGA. CDR3 size: 15 residues. The CDR3 spells CASSLGGGTDTEAFF. The CDR3 DNA sequence: TGTGCCAGCAGCCTGGGGGGTGGGACAGACACTGAAGCTTTCTTT.

This clonotype occurred a few times. This CDR3 reads CASSFDLRGLSNQPQHF. CDR3 sequence (DNA): TGTGCCAGCAGTTTCGACCTTAGGGGGCTTAGCAATCAGCCCCAGCATTTT. The chain employs TRBV6-2 or TRBV6-3 and TRBJ1-5, with TRBD1 identical over 7 bases. Germline V lookup: CDR1 MNHEY, CDR2 SVGEGT. Losses at the gene ends were 4 bases for V and 0 bases for J; bases not matched to a gene: 9. The CDR3 covers 17 residues.

This clonotype was detected a few times. The chain joins TRBV11-1 to TRBJ2-3, with TRBD2 matching over 13 bases. This CDR3 has 18 residues. CDR1 is SGHAT, CDR2 FQDESV, per germline (reference sequence). V lost 0 bases, J lost 2 bases, and 5 bases stayed unmatched. The CDR3 sequence is CASSLASGLAGDTDTQYF. The CDR3 region has the DNA TGTGCCAGCAGCTTAGCTTCCGGACTAGCGGGAGACACAGATACGCAGTATTTT.

This clonotype was seen a handful of times. The chain has TRBV20-1 and TRBJ2-5, with D hard to call. This CDR3 has 14 amino acids. Germline V gives CDR1 DFQATT, CDR2 SNEGSKA (reference sequence). Trimming removed 7 bases at V and 0 bases at J, with 15 bases between. DNA of the CDR3: TGCAGTGTGTTGTCGGAACTGTACCAAGAGACCCAGTACTTC. Protein product: CSVLSELYQETQYF.

This clonotype appeared a few times. DNA for the CDR3: TGTGCCAGCAGCTCTACCCGGGACTTTGAGCAGTTCTTC. Protein product: CASSSTRDFEQFF. This rearrangement joins TRBV7-2 to TRBJ2-1; D is perhaps TRBD2 (6 bases). The germline CDR1 and CDR2 sequences are SGHTA and FQGNSA. The CDR3 has 13 residues. With 4 bases removed from V and 9 bases from J, the gap between germline ends came to 13 bases.

The chain combines TRBV28 with TRBJ1-5; the D is unclear. The CDR3 runs 15 residues. CDR1 is MDHEN, CDR2 SYDVKM, per germline. Trimming removed 7 bases at V and 4 bases at J, with 17 bases between. The CDR3 sequence is CASTRGGISNQPQHF. CDR3 coding DNA: TGTGCCAGCACCCGCGGTGGAATATCAAATCAGCCCCAGCATTTT.

V is TRBV5-1 and J is TRBJ1-1, with TRBD1 matching over 7 bases. Losses at the gene ends were 4 bases for V and 10 bases for J; bases not matched to a gene: 7. Germline V gene lookup returns CDR1 SGHRS and CDR2 YFSETQ. The CDR3 covers 12 residues. The chain's CDR3 is CASSAEQGLAFF. The CDR3 DNA reads TGCGCCAGCAGCGCCGAACAGGGGTTAGCTTTCTTT.

The table lists this clonotype with many counts. The chain carries TRBV5-6 and TRBJ2-1, with 8 bases lining up with TRBD2. CDR1 is SGHDT and CDR2 is YYEEEE in the germline V gene. The trim removed 3 bases at V and 10 bases at J, leaving 9 bases unmatched. The CDR3 sequence is 14 residues long. For the CDR3, the DNA is TGTGCCAGCAGCTACGGACTAGCTGGGGGGGAGCAGTTCTTC. The encoded protein is CASSYGLAGGEQFF.

The rearrangement uses TRBV19 and TRBJ1-5; 8 bases fit TRBD1. The germline V gene has CDR1 LNHDA and CDR2 SQIVND (reference sequence). With V trimmed by 10 bases and J by 9 bases, 8 bases remained unmatched. CDR3 size: 12 residues. The CDR3 bases are TGTGCCACGACAGGGGATAGGGGGCCCCAGCATTTT. It translates to CATTGDRGPQHF.

CDR3 coding DNA: TGTGCCAGCAGTTACTCGGCTAGCGGGGGGGCCTGGGAGACCCAGTACTTC. Amino acid sequence: CASSYSASGGAWETQYF. This chain uses TRBV6-5 with TRBJ2-5, with 12 positions matching TRBD2. With 0 bases clipped from V and 5 bases from J, the junction kept 7 bases outside the gene matches. The V gene's germline CDR1 is MNHEY and CDR2 SVGAGI. CDR3 size: 17 residues.

This clonotype has only a few counts. J is TRBJ1-6 and V is TRBV15, with D hard to call. CDR1 is LNHNV, CDR2 YYDKDF, per germline (reference sequence). The CDR3 extends over 14 amino acids. Trimming left V 1 base short and J 5 bases short, with 6 bases between. CDR3 region: CATSRVPNNSPLHF. In DNA, the CDR3 is TGTGCCACCAGCAGAGTCCCCAATAATTCACCCCTCCACTTT.

In this sample, this clonotype turned up a few times. The rearrangement links TRBV2 to TRBJ2-1; 12 bases are shared with TRBD1. The V gene's germline CDR1 is SNHLY and CDR2 FYNNEI. This CDR3 contains 15 residues. J lost 7 bases, V lost 6 bases, and 7 bases had no gene match. The CDR3 here is CASRAGTGGLNEQFF. In DNA form, the CDR3 reads TGTGCCAGCAGAGCAGGGACAGGGGGCTTGAATGAGCAGTTCTTC.

This chain connects TRBV11-2 to TRBJ2-6; D gene unclear. In germline, CDR1 is SGHAT, CDR2 FQNNGV. This CDR3 contains 16 residues. With 0 bases removed from V and 0 bases from J, the gap between germline ends came to 6 bases. The CDR3 bases are TGTGCCAGCAGCTTAGATCTGGGCTCTGGGGCCAACGTCCTGACTTTC. Translating it yields CASSLDLGSGANVLTF.

This clonotype was counted between two and nine times. This chain connects TRBV20-1 to TRBJ2-1, with TRBD2 matching over 7 bases. This CDR3 is 15 amino acids long. CDR1 and CDR2 (germline): DFQATT, SNEGSKA (reference sequence). V was clipped by 0 bases and J by 6 bases; unmatched bases: 8. CDR3 residues: CSARDPGGSLNEQFF. The CDR3 coding sequence is TGCAGTGCTAGAGATCCCGGGGGGAGTCTCAATGAGCAGTTCTTC.

The chain carries TRBV4-2 and TRBJ2-5; 8 nucleotides align to TRBD1. The germline gives CDR1 LGHNA, CDR2 YNFKEQ. The CDR3 runs 17 residues. Trimming removed 2 bases from V and 0 bases from J; junction bases left unmatched: 8. The CDR3 DNA reads TGTGCCAGCAGCCAAAATGGGGGGACAGGATACCAAGAGACCCAGTACTTC. This sequence encodes CASSQNGGTGYQETQYF.

This clonotype was counted only a few times. The gene calls are TRBV29-1 and TRBJ2-7; D might be TRBD2 (5 bases). Germline loops: CDR1 SQVTM, CDR2 ANQGSEA. The CDR3 is made up of 12 amino acids. V lost 1 base and J lost 4, with 8 bases in between. CDR3 in amino acids: CSVEGTRYEQYF. DNA of the CDR3: TGCAGCGTTGAAGGAACTAGGTACGAGCAGTACTTC.

This clonotype appeared a few times. The gene calls are TRBV27 and TRBJ2-7; D may be TRBD2 (5 bases). V dropped 6 bases and J dropped 2 bases, with 17 bases sitting between them. CDR1 and CDR2 (germline): MNHEY, SMNVEV (reference sequence). The CDR3 spans 15 residues. CDR3 DNA sequence: TGTGCCAGCAGCACCAGGAGGATCGCCACCTACGAGCAGTACTTC. As protein: CASSTRRIATYEQYF.

This clonotype has at least ten counts. The V and J genes are TRBV28 and TRBJ2-7; 8 bases are shared with TRBD1. With V trimmed by 2 bases and J by 0 bases, 6 bases remained unmatched. CDR1 and CDR2 (germline): MDHEN, SYDVKM. The CDR3 loop spans 16 amino acids. The DNA for the CDR3 is TGTGCCAGCAGTTTAGGTCCGGACAGGGTCTCCTACGAGCAGTACTTC. Its translation: CASSLGPDRVSYEQYF. The complete variable domain, with remaining parts taken from reference TRBV28 and TRBJ2-7, reads DVKVTQSSRYLVKRTGEKVFLECVQDMDHENMFWYRQDPGLGLRLIYFSYDVKMKEKGDIPEGYSVSREKKERFSLILESASTNQTSMYLCASSLGPDRVSYEQYFGPGTRLTVT.